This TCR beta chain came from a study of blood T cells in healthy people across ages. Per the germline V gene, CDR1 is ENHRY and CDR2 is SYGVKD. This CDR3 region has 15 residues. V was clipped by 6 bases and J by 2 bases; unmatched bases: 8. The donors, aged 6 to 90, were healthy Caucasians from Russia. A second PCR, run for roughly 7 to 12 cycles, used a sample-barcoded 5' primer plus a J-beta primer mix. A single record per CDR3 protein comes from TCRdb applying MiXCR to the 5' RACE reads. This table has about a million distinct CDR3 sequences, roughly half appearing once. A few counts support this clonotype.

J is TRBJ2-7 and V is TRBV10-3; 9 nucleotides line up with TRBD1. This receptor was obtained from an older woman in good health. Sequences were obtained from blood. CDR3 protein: CAIRETGTGTYEQYF. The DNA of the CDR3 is TGTGCCATCAGGGAAACCGGGACAGGGACCTACGAGCAGTACTTC.